The subject of this entry is one T cell receptor (beta chain). From germline, CDR1 is MNHNS and CDR2 SASEGT. With 1 base removed from V and 9 bases from J, the gap between germline ends came to 18 bases. The CDR3 length is 15 residues. These data belong to a study of T cell changes during pregnancy in multiple sclerosis. Assay used: immunoSEQ multiplex PCR; TCRdb lists only in-frame clones, some missing. The profile shows approximately 70,000 clones, around 94% of them singletons. This chain links TRBV6-1 with TRBJ2-5, with a weak D call TRBD1 (5 bases). The specimen was CD4+ T cells from peripheral blood mononuclear cells, collected after pregnancy. The sequence derives from a female donor with multiple sclerosis, enrolled in a pregnancy study. CDR3 coding DNA: TGTGCCAGCAGTGAAGAGGGGTTCAGGACCCAGGCCCAGTACTTC. Protein product: CASSEEGFRTQAQYF.